These 2 T cell receptor beta chains share one sample of origin, sequenced in a study of OX40 agonist ivuxolimab in advanced cancers. Measured with immunoSEQ multiplex PCR; TCRdb has only the in-frame clones, and not every one. The sample lists 50,000 to 70,000 clones; 84% were seen once. Source: CD4+ or CD8+ T cells sorted from blood, taken in a trial of the OX40 agonist ivuxolimab. These receptors all come from an adult with an advanced solid tumor such as melanoma, head and neck, liver or kidney cancer.

The J gene is TRBJ2-5, the V gene TRBV30, with D maybe TRBD1 (5 bases). Germline CDR1 is GTSNPN and CDR2 is SVGIG (reference sequence). The CDR3 loop spans 15 amino acids. V was shortened by 2 bases and J by 4 bases, with 17 bases between the two germline ends. The CDR3 protein is CAWSWADNIRETQYF. CDR3 DNA: TGTGCCTGGAGTTGGGCGGACAACATCCGAGAGACCCAGTACTTC.

The rearrangement joins TRBV7-2 to TRBJ1-5, with D uncertain. CDR1 and CDR2 (germline): SGHTA, FQGNSA. With 0 bases removed from V and 3 bases from J, the gap between germline ends came to 12 bases. The CDR3 contains 16 residues. In nucleotides, the CDR3 is TGTGCCAGCAGCTTAGCGGGCAGAGGAAACAATCAGCCCCAGCATTTT. It is translated as CASSLAGRGNNQPQHF.